These T cell receptor beta chains were read from a single sample in a study of blood T cell repertoires in COVID-19. The method was immunoSEQ multiplex PCR; TCRdb's version includes in-frame clones alone and lacks a portion of them. The data show hundreds of thousands of clones, 70% to 90% seen once. Source material: PBMCs or T cells enriched from blood (not recorded which). These receptors were collected from a man younger than 45 who had recovered from COVID-19. Both conserved end residues are part of each CDR3. D genes are given only for firm matches. Where a row states a size, it is once, few, many or the class of an expanded clone; other rows omit it.

D,size,J,V,CDR3,DNA
TRBD1,.,TRBJ1-1,TRBV5-6,CASSLSTGAQLHTEAFF,TGTGCCAGCAGCTTGTCCACAGGGGCCCAATTACACACTGAAGCTTTCTTT
.,.,TRBJ2-6,TRBV7-2,CASSLDSSGANVLTF,TGTGCCAGCAGCTTAGACAGCTCTGGGGCCAACGTCCTGACTTTC
.,.,TRBJ2-5,TRBV5-1,CASSRTYEETQYF,TGCGCCAGCAGCCGCACCTATGAAGAGACCCAGTACTTC
.,.,TRBJ1-2,TRBV30,CAWRSRNYGYTF,TGTGCCTGGAGGTCCCGGAACTATGGCTACACCTTC
TRBD1,.,TRBJ2-1,TRBV10-3,CAIRLTGDEQFF,TGTGCCATCAGACTAACAGGGGATGAGCAGTTCTTC
TRBD1,.,TRBJ1-6,TRBV13,CASSRDRAGDSPLHF,TGTGCCAGCAGCCGCGACAGGGCTGGTGATTCACCCCTCCACTTT
.,.,TRBJ1-2,TRBV4-3,CASSIQSYGYTF,TGCGCCAGCAGCATTCAGTCCTATGGCTACACCTTC
TRBD1,.,TRBJ1-6,TRBV18,CASSKRTGVGLQSSYNSPLHF,TGTGCCAGCTCAAAACGGACAGGGGTCGGACTTCAAAGCTCCTATAATTCACCCCTCCACTTT
.,.,TRBJ1-1,TRBV7-9,CASSLVSRAAFF,TGTGCCAGCAGCTTAGTAAGCAGGGCGGCTTTCTTT
.,.,TRBJ2-2,TRBV19,CASNPANRQANTGELFF,TGTGCCAGCAACCCCGCAAATCGGCAGGCGAACACCGGGGAGCTGTTTTTT
.,.,TRBJ1-1,TRBV5-1,CASSFGRGNTEAFF,TGCGCCAGCAGCTTTGGTAGGGGGAACACTGAAGCTTTCTTT
.,.,TRBJ2-2,TRBV5-5,CASSLGTAAGELFF,TGTGCCAGCAGCTTGGGGACAGCCGCCGGGGAGCTGTTTTTT
TRBD1,.,TRBJ1-2,TRBV18,CASSPQTGADYGYTF,TGTGCCAGCTCACCACAGACAGGGGCGGACTATGGCTACACCTTC
.,once,TRBJ1-1,TRBV19,CASSTILRGGVDTEAFF,TGTGCCAGTAGTACGATCCTCCGGGGGGGCGTAGACACTGAAGCTTTCTTT
TRBD1,.,TRBJ1-1,TRBV5-1,CASIGTADAEAFF,TGCGCCAGCATCGGGACAGCGGACGCCGAAGCTTTCTTT
.,once,TRBJ1-6,TRBV6-5,CASSKGGVDSPLHF,TGTGCCAGCTCCAAAGGAGGGGTGGATTCACCCCTCCACTTT
TRBD1,.,TRBJ1-2,TRBV14,CASSHPGQGASTF,TGTGCCAGCAGCCATCCGGGACAGGGGGCGTCCACCTTC
.,.,TRBJ1-2,TRBV2,CASSSGLSYTF,TGTGCCAGCAGTTCAGGGTTGAGCTACACCTTC
.,.,TRBJ2-1,TRBV7-2,CASSYPARGSDEQFF,TGTGCCAGCAGCTACCCGGCGAGGGGGAGCGATGAGCAGTTCTTC
TRBD2,.,TRBJ2-1,TRBV2,CAGVRGGLDNEQFF,TGTGCCGGTGTCCGGGGGGGCCTCGACAATGAGCAGTTCTTC
.,.,TRBJ1-6,TRBV6-2/TRBV6-3,CASSYSRTPGRNSPLHF,TGTGCCAGCAGTTACTCAAGGACCCCCGGGAGGAATTCACCCCTCCACTTT
.,.,TRBJ2-1,TRBV30,CACQETSSYNEQFF,TGTGCCTGCCAAGAGACTAGCTCCTACAATGAGCAGTTCTTC
TRBD2,.,TRBJ2-1,TRBV4-2,CASSHSTGDYEQFF,TGTGCCAGCAGCCACTCGACCGGGGACTACGAGCAGTTCTTC
.,.,TRBJ2-7,TRBV30,CAWSVPVRYEQYF,TGTGCCTGGAGTGTACCCGTCAGGTACGAGCAGTACTTC
TRBD1,.,TRBJ2-7,TRBV9,CASTLAGQGEQYF,TGTGCCAGCACCCTCGCGGGACAGGGAGAGCAGTACTTC
.,.,TRBJ1-2,TRBV19,CASSISGENGYTF,TGTGCCAGTAGTATTAGTGGGGAGAATGGCTACACCTTC
.,.,TRBJ2-1,TRBV15,CATSRGGAGGNEQFF,TGTGCCACCAGCAGAGGAGGAGCAGGGGGGAATGAGCAGTTCTTC
.,.,TRBJ1-1,TRBV30,CAWSFSELTEAFF,TGTGCCTGGAGTTTCTCGGAGCTCACTGAAGCTTTCTTT
.,.,TRBJ2-5,TRBV6-2/TRBV6-3,CASSLLAGLETQYF,TGTGCCAGCAGTTTACTGGCAGGGCTAGAGACCCAGTACTTC